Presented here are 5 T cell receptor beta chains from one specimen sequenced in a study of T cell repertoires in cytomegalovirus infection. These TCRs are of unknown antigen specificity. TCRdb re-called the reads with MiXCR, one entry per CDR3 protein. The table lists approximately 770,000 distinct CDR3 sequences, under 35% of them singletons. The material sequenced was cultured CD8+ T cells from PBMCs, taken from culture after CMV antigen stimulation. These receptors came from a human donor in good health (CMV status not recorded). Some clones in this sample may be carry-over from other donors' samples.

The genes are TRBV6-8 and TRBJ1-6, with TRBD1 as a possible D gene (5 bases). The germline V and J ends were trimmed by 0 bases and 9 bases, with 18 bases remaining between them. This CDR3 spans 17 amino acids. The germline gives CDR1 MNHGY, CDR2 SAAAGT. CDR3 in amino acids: CASSYSSGEVGGSPLHF. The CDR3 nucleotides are TGTGCCAGCAGTTACTCGTCTGGAGAGGTGGGGGGTTCACCCCTCCACTTT.

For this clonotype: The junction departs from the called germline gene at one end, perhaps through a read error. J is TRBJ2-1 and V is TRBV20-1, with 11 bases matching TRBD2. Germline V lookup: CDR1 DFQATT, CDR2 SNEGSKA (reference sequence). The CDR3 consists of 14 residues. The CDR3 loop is CSAKLAGAYHEQFF. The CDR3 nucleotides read TGCAGTGCTAAACTAGCGGGGGCCTACCATGAGCAGTTCTTC.

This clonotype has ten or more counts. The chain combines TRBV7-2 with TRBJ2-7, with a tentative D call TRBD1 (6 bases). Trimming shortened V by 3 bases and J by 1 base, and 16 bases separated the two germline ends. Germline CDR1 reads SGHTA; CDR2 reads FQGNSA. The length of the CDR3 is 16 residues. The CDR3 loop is CASSLGRGGMSYEQYF. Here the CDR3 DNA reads TGTGCCAGCAGCTTGGGACGTGGGGGCATGTCCTACGAGCAGTACTTC.

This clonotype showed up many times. The CDR3 spells CASSAQNSPLHF. Written as DNA, the CDR3 is TGTGCCAGCAGCGCACAAAATTCACCCCTCCACTTT. The rearrangement joins TRBV7-9 to TRBJ1-6; D remains ambiguous. The CDR3 is 12 residues long. V lost 5 bases and J lost 7, with 6 bases in between. The germline V gene encodes CDR1 SEHNR and CDR2 FQNEAQ (reference sequence).

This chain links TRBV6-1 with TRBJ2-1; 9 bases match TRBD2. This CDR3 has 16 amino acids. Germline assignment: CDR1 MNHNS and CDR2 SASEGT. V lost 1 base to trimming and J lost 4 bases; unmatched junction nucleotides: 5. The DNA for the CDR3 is TGTGCCAGCAGTGAAGGGGCGGGGGGGCCTTACAATGAGCAGTTCTTC. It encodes CASSEGAGGPYNEQFF.